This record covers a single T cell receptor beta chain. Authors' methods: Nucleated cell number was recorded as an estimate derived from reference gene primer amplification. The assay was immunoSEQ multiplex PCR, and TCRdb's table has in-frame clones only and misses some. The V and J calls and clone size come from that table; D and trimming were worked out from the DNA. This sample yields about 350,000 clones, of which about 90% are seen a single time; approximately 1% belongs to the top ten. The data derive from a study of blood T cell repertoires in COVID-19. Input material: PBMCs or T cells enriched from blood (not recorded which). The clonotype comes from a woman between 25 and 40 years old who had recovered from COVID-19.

CDR3 sequence: CASNDGEGPRIYGYTF. The CDR3 DNA sequence: TGTGCCAGCAACGACGGGGAGGGGCCTCGAATCTATGGCTACACCTTC. The chain combines TRBV7-9 with TRBJ1-2; D is perhaps TRBD1 (5 bases). Deletions cut 7 bases from V and 4 bases from J, with 22 bases between. The CDR3 consists of 16 residues. Germline CDR1 reads SEHNR; CDR2 reads FQNEAQ (reference sequence).